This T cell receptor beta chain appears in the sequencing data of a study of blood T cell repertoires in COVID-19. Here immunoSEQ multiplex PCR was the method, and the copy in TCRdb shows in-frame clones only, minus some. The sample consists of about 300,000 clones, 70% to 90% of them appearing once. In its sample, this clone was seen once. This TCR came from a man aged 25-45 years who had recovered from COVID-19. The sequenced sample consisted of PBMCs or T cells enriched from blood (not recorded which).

CDR3: CASSPPQSVFSGELFF. DNA for the CDR3: TGTGCCAGCTCACCACCCCAATCGGTTTTCTCCGGGGAGCTGTTTTTT. This chain joins TRBV18 and TRBJ2-2; D gene ambiguous. This CDR3 has 16 residues. The V end lost 0 bases, the J end lost 6 bases, and 14 bases lay between the germline ends. CDR1 and CDR2 from the germline V gene are KGHSH and LQKENI.